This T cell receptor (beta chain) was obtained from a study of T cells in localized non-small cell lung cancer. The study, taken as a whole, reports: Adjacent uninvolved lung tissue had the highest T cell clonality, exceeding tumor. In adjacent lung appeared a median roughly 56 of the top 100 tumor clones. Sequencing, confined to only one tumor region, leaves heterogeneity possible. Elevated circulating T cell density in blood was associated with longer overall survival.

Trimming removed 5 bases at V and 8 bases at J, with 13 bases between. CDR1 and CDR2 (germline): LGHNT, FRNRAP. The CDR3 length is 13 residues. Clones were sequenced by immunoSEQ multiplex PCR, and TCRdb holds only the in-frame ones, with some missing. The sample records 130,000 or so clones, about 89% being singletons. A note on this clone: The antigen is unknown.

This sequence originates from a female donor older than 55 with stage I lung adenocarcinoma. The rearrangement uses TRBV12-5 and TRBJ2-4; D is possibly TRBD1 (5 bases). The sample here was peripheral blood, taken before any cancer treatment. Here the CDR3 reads CASGPQGGDIQYF. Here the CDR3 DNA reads TGTGCTAGTGGTCCGCAGGGTGGGGACATTCAGTACTTC.